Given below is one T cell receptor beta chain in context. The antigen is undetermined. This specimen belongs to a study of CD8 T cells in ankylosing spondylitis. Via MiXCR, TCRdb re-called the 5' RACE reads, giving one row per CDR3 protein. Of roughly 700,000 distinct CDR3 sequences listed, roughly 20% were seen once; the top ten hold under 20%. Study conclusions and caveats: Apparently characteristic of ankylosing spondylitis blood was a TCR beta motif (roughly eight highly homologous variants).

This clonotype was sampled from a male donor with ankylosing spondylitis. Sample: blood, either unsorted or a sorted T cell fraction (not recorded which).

CDR3 DNA sequence: TGTGCCAGCAATACGGGCAGGGAAAGGACTGGCTACACCTTC. It translates to CASNTGRERTGYTF. The chain employs TRBV11-2 and TRBJ1-2; maybe TRBD1 (5 bases). The CDR3 covers 14 residues. Germline lookup yields CDR1 SGHAT and CDR2 FQNNGV. The V gene lost 7 bases and the J gene lost 7 bases, with 19 bases spanning the gap. The whole variable domain, filled in from reference TRBV11-2 and TRBJ1-2, reads EAGVAQSPRYKIIEKRQSVAFWCNPISGHATLYWYQQILGQGPKLLIQFQNNGVVDDSQLPKDRFSAERLKGVDSTLKIQPAKLEDSAVYLCASNTGRERTGYTFGSGTRLTVV.